This TCR beta chain was documented in a study of Ad26.COV2.S vaccination and SARS-CoV-2 variants. Across the study: Recipients of Ad26.COV2.S got it intramuscularly, once or twice 56 days apart.

The study's findings and limits: Whether participants received vaccine or placebo, their non-spike TCR breadth was similar.

Clones were sequenced by immunoSEQ multiplex PCR, and TCRdb holds only the in-frame ones, with some missing. The repertoire includes about half a million clones, about 89% of them detected once, and about 1.7% sits in the top ten. This clone was counted a single time. Its antigen remains unidentified. Treatment indicated: roughly 18 received Ad26.COV2.S at low or high dose, single or two shots; roughly five received placebo; per-sample allocation not given. At day 63 after the first vaccine or placebo injection, samples were drawn. Ad26.COV2.S expressed prefusion-stabilized spike from the original Wuhan strain. V shed 5 bases and J 0 bases; nucleotides not matched to a gene: 5. The V gene's germline CDR1 is MDHEN and CDR2 SYDVKM. The CDR3 loop spans 15 amino acids.

J is TRBJ1-1 and V is TRBV28; 8 nucleotides agree with TRBD1. The source material was peripheral blood, sampled in a trial of Ad26.COV2.S vaccine versus placebo. This TCR came from a person aged 18-60 years who received the Ad26.COV2.S COVID-19 vaccine or a placebo. The CDR3 coding sequence is TGTGCCAGCAGTCGACAGGGGTTCATGAACACTGAAGCTTTCTTT. Its protein product is CASSRQGFMNTEAFF.